The 17 T cell receptor beta chains given below trace back to one sample, sequenced in a study of PD-1 blockade in classical Hodgkin lymphoma. All patients experienced relapse after autologous stem cell transplantation, and brentuximab vedotin exposure was variable. Only in-frame clones appear in the TCRdb table, and some are missing; sequencing was by immunoSEQ multiplex PCR. The sample shows 38,000 or so clones, about 87% of them seen only once. The sample here was peripheral blood mononuclear cells (PBMCs), taken at baseline. Source of these receptors: a human donor with classical Hodgkin lymphoma.

A single count supports this clone. The rearrangement uses TRBV11-2 and TRBJ1-5, with 7 bases that match TRBD1. The CDR3 loop spans 15 amino acids. With V trimmed by 3 bases and J by 3 bases, 5 bases remained unmatched. The germline CDR1 and CDR2 sequences are SGHAT and FQNNGV. In DNA form, the CDR3 reads TGTGCCAGCAGCTTGGGGACAGTCCTCAATCAGCCCCAGCATTTT. It is translated as CASSLGTVLNQPQHF.

The chain combines TRBV5-5 with TRBJ1-3; 7 bases map to TRBD1. Germline lookup yields CDR1 SGHKS and CDR2 YYEKEE (reference sequence). Unmatched junction bases numbered 7, after V lost 4 bases and J lost 0 bases. The CDR3 length is 16 residues. The CDR3 reads CASSKAGTVSGNTIYF. The CDR3 DNA sequence: TGTGCCAGCAGCAAAGCCGGGACAGTCTCTGGAAACACCATATATTTT. Full variable domain (missing parts from reference TRBV5-5 and TRBJ1-3): DAGVTQSPTHLIKTRGQQVTLRCSPISGHKSVSWYQQVLGQGPQFIFQYYEKEERGRGNFPDRFSARQFPNYSSELNVNALLLGDSALYLCASSKAGTVSGNTIYFGEGSWLTVV.

This clone was recorded only once. The rearrangement joins TRBV19 to TRBJ1-2; D unresolved. V was pared by 7 bases and J by 6 bases, with 9 bases between. This CDR3 spans 11 amino acids. CDR1 and CDR2 (germline): LNHDA, SQIVND (reference sequence). The CDR3 spells CASTNGDGYTF. DNA of the CDR3: TGTGCCAGTACAAACGGTGATGGCTACACCTTC. Using reference TRBV19 and TRBJ1-2 for the parts outside the CDR3, the full variable domain is DGGITQSPKYLFRKEGQNVTLSCEQNLNHDAMYWYRQDPGQGLRLIYYSQIVNDFQKGDIAEGYSVSREKKESFPLTVTSAQKNPTAFYLCASTNGDGYTFGSGTRLTVV.

The V call is TRBV28, the J call TRBJ1-4; D is uncertain. Germline V CDR1 and CDR2: MDHEN, SYDVKM. The ends were cut back, 6 bases at V and 7 bases at J, with 12 bases in the middle. The CDR3 extends over 13 amino acids. CDR3 protein: CASRTWGIEKLFF. In DNA form, the CDR3 reads TGTGCCAGCAGGACGTGGGGAATTGAAAAACTGTTTTTT.

The rearrangement uses TRBV19 and TRBJ1-5; TRBD1 aligns across 9 bases. The CDR3 is made up of 15 amino acids. Per germline, CDR1 LNHDA and CDR2 SQIVND (reference sequence). The V segment lost 5 bases and the J segment 5 bases; nucleotides outside the gene matches: 7. The CDR3: CASSYRDREYQPQHF. Here the CDR3 DNA reads TGTGCCAGTAGTTACCGGGACAGGGAGTATCAGCCCCAGCATTTT.

The chain carries TRBV5-1 and TRBJ2-7; D gene unclear. CDR3 length: 14 amino acids. Germline CDR1 is SGHRS and CDR2 is YFSETQ. The V gene lost 4 bases and the J gene lost 0 bases, with 11 bases spanning the gap. DNA for the CDR3: TGCGCCAGCAGCGGTAGTATCCACTCCTACGAGCAGTACTTC. This encodes CASSGSIHSYEQYF. The variable domain in full, completed from reference TRBV5-1 and TRBJ2-7, reads KAGVTQTPRYLIKTRGQQVTLSCSPISGHRSVSWYQQTPGQGLQFLFEYFSETQRNKGNFPGRFSGRQFSNSRSEMNVSTLELGDSALYLCASSGSIHSYEQYFGPGTRLTVT.

The CDR3 coding sequence is TGTGCCAGCAGGTCTGGACAACTCAATGAAAAACTGTTTTTT. This sequence encodes CASRSGQLNEKLFF. The V and J genes are TRBV2 and TRBJ1-4; D may be TRBD1 (5 bases). CDR3 length equals 14 residues. Germline V lookup: CDR1 SNHLY, CDR2 FYNNEI. Trimming stripped 6 bases from V and 5 bases from J, with 13 bases between.

V usage is TRBV4-3 and J usage is TRBJ1-2; TRBD1 matches at 7 bases. This CDR3 has 14 residues. Germline V lookup: CDR1 LGHNA, CDR2 YSLEER. The trim removed 0 bases at V and 4 bases at J, leaving 2 bases unmatched. The CDR3 sequence is CASSQEQGSYGYTF. The CDR3 coding sequence is TGCGCCAGCAGCCAAGAACAGGGGAGCTATGGCTACACCTTC.

This chain joins TRBV9 and TRBJ2-1; 8 bases are a match to TRBD2. Germline V gene sequence: CDR1 SGDLS, CDR2 YYNGEE. V lost 2 bases, J lost 13 bases, and 8 bases stayed unmatched. This CDR3 region has 13 residues. CDR3 coding DNA: TGTGCCAGCAGCGTTACTAGCGGCGGGCCCCAGTTCTTC. Protein product: CASSVTSGGPQFF.

The V and J genes are TRBV5-1 and TRBJ2-1, with a tentative D call TRBD2 (5 bases). Trimming took 3 bases from V and 9 from J, leaving 19 bases between them. The CDR3 is 15 amino acids. CDR1 is SGHRS, CDR2 YFSETQ, per germline. The DNA of the CDR3 is TGCGCCAGCAGCTCCGGCGCCTACGGCAGCGGTGAGCAGTTCTTC. Protein product: CASSSGAYGSGEQFF. The full variable domain, with the rest looked up from reference TRBV5-1 and TRBJ2-1, is KAGVTQTPRYLIKTRGQQVTLSCSPISGHRSVSWYQQTPGQGLQFLFEYFSETQRNKGNFPGRFSGRQFSNSRSEMNVSTLELGDSALYLCASSSGAYGSGEQFFGPGTRLTVL.

This clone was seen a handful of times. The V and J genes are TRBV7-2 and TRBJ1-4, with D possibly being TRBD1 (5 bases). Germline V gene sequence: CDR1 SGHTA, CDR2 FQGNSA. This CDR3 is 16 amino acids long. The ends were cut back, 4 bases at V and 7 bases at J, with 19 bases in the middle. The CDR3 loop is CASSYGGTLRREKLFF. CDR3 nucleotides: TGTGCCAGCAGCTATGGGGGGACGCTTCGACGTGAAAAACTGTTTTTT. Filled out from reference TRBV7-2 and TRBJ1-4, the complete variable domain reads GAGVSQSPSNKVTEKGKDVELRCDPISGHTALYWYRQSLGQGLEFLIYFQGNSAPDKSGLPSDRFSAERTGGSVSTLTIQRTQQEDSAVYLCASSYGGTLRREKLFFGSGTQLSVL.

The V and J genes are TRBV6-5 and TRBJ2-7, with a tentative D call TRBD1 (6 bases). Germline V CDR1 and CDR2: MNHEY, SVGAGI. This CDR3 has 14 amino acids. The V gene lost 0 bases and the J gene lost 3 bases, with 9 bases spanning the gap. CDR3 DNA: TGTGCCAGCAGTTACTCACAGGGCGGCTACGAGCAGTACTTC. Amino acids: CASSYSQGGYEQYF.

This clone was observed a handful of times. This chain uses TRBV27 with TRBJ2-5; 10 positions match TRBD2. Germline V gives CDR1 MNHEY, CDR2 SMNVEV (reference sequence). V dropped 5 bases and J dropped 5; count of bases not matched to a gene: 8. This CDR3 comprises 15 residues. The CDR3 sequence is CASSSGGAGEETQYF. The CDR3 DNA sequence: TGTGCCAGCAGTAGCGGGGGGGCCGGGGAGGAGACCCAGTACTTC.

V and J are TRBV5-1 and TRBJ2-3; 11 bases fit TRBD1. CDR3 length: 15 residues. Trimming at V came to 4 bases and at J to 4 bases, leaving 5 bases not matched to a gene. Looked up from germline, CDR1 is SGHRS and CDR2 is YFSETQ. DNA of the CDR3: TGCGCCAGCAGCCAGGACAGGGGGCTCTCAGATACGCAGTATTTT. This sequence encodes CASSQDRGLSDTQYF.

The chain is built from TRBV7-9 and TRBJ1-4; D gene uncertain. The V and J ends lost 3 bases and 7 bases respectively, with 15 bases between them. The germline gives CDR1 SEHNR, CDR2 FQNEAQ (reference sequence). This CDR3 contains 15 residues. In DNA form, the CDR3 reads TGTGCCAGCAGCTTGACGTTCCTTTCGGGTGAAAAACTGTTTTTT. Protein product: CASSLTFLSGEKLFF.

The rearrangement links TRBV10-3 to TRBJ1-2, with 9 bases lining up with TRBD1. CDR1 and CDR2 from the germline V gene are ENHRY and SYGVKD. The CDR3 is 14 amino acids. The trim removed 10 bases at V and 5 bases at J, leaving 11 bases unmatched. The CDR3 spells CATGPRDRDYGYTF. CDR3 DNA sequence: TGTGCCACAGGACCCCGGGACAGGGATTATGGCTACACCTTC.

By sample fraction, this clone is medium-sized (0.01 to 0.1%). The chain is built from TRBV5-5 and TRBJ1-2; D uncertain. V lost 1 base, J lost 6 bases, and 10 bases lay in between. The CDR3 spans 13 residues. CDR1 is SGHKS, CDR2 YYEKEE, per germline (reference sequence). CDR3: CASSLTLVHGYTF. The CDR3 DNA reads as TGTGCCAGCAGCTTGACGCTGGTCCATGGCTACACCTTC. Complete variable domain (other parts from reference TRBV5-5 and TRBJ1-2): DAGVTQSPTHLIKTRGQQVTLRCSPISGHKSVSWYQQVLGQGPQFIFQYYEKEERGRGNFPDRFSARQFPNYSSELNVNALLLGDSALYLCASSLTLVHGYTFGSGTRLTVV.